This T cell receptor (beta chain) derives from a study of T cell clones after liver transplantation. Germline CDR1 MNHEY, CDR2 SVGAGI. V lost 5 bases, J lost 6 bases, and 17 bases lay in between. This CDR3 is 15 amino acids long. Measured with immunoSEQ multiplex PCR; TCRdb has only the in-frame clones, and not every one. The sample holds tens of thousands of clones, around 78% seen once. Source: CD4+ T cells from blood, taken at the 22-month timepoint. The chain has TRBV6-5 and TRBJ2-4; possibly TRBD1 for D (8 bases). The sequence derives from a human patient who received a liver transplant. Some T cells could come from the graft donor. In DNA, the CDR3 is TGTGCCAGCAGTCTGGGGGGGCAGGGGGCAAACATTCAGTACTTC. Amino acid sequence: CASSLGGQGANIQYF.